This T cell receptor beta chain emerged from a study of naive and memory T cell subsets. Notes on the study in general: A few larger clonotypes appeared in naive repertoires, especially CD8, possibly memory cells re-expressing CD45RA.

Cells stained for CD3, CD4, CD8, CD45RA, CD27 and viability were sorted into four CD45RA/CD27 subsets. V shed 0 bases and J shed 3 bases, with 9 bases lying between them. The germline V gene encodes CDR1 MNHEY and CDR2 SMNVEV (reference sequence). This CDR3 is built from 14 residues. This clonotype was counted at least ten times. Its antigen is currently unknown. Two oligonucleotides, mixed equimolar, formed the beta constant-region primer covering TRBC1 and TRBC2. The ligated cDNA underwent four PCR rounds using SP2 and nested alpha and beta constant-region primers. In TCRdb, the UMI-ligation and nested PCR reads were re-called with MiXCR into one record per CDR3 protein. The table shows approximately 150,000 distinct CDR3 sequences, with more than 15% occurring only once.

Material: naive CD8+ T cells from blood. The sequence was obtained from a human donor in good health. This chain uses TRBV27 with TRBJ2-7; D is possibly TRBD1 (5 bases). CDR3 protein: CASSLSTASYEQYF. CDR3 DNA: TGTGCCAGCAGTTTATCGACAGCGAGCTACGAGCAGTACTTC.